This T cell receptor (beta chain) originates from a study of blood T cells in healthy people across ages. Study overall: Template switching picked up about one barcoded beta molecule for each two T cells.

The V end was cut by 5 bases, the J end by 5 bases, with 17 bases between. Looked up from germline, CDR1 is SGHTA and CDR2 is FQGNSA. This CDR3 region has 15 residues. In terms of origin and age, donors were healthy Caucasian individuals from Russia aged roughly 6 to 100. Study observations and caveats: Lack of knowledge of donor CMV status possibly confounded expanded clonotype changes. Samples with more naive T cells showed higher observed beta diversity.

This clonotype was recorded a few times. The antigen is not known. For the second PCR, which ran for about 6 to 12 cycles, a sample-barcoded 5' primer and a J-beta primer mix were used. TCRdb analysed the 5' RACE reads with MiXCR anew, one entry per CDR3 protein. Of over 1,500,000 distinct CDR3 sequences in the sample, around 40% were seen once. Sequencing input: blood. The chain links TRBV7-2 to TRBJ2-3; possibly TRBD2 for D (6 bases). The TCR comes from a human donor in good health. The CDR3, as DNA: TGTGCCAGCAGCCGTCTCTCGGCGGGGAAAGATACGCAGTATTTT. Its protein product is CASSRLSAGKDTQYF.